A single sample gave rise to the 21 T cell receptor beta chains below, sequenced in a study of blood T cell repertoires in COVID-19. TCRdb's table, derived via immunoSEQ multiplex PCR, lists solely in-frame clones and lacks some. Of 230,000 or so clones in the sample, 84% are singletons; the top ten hold 2% to 2.5%. Input material: peripheral blood. The source is a man aged 35-49 years who had recovered from COVID-19.

This chain uses TRBV27 with TRBJ1-2, with 7 bases identical to TRBD1. This CDR3 has 15 residues. V gave up 4 bases and J gave up 3 bases; unmatched junction bases: 8. The V gene's germline CDR1 is MNHEY and CDR2 SMNVEV (reference sequence). The chain's CDR3 is CASSSTGASDYGYTF. In DNA, the CDR3 is TGTGCCAGCAGTTCTACAGGGGCCTCTGACTATGGCTACACCTTC.

J is TRBJ2-7 and V is TRBV6-1; 7 positions agree with TRBD2. The germline CDR1 and CDR2 sequences are MNHNS and SASEGT. CDR3 length: 15 amino acids. The V and J ends lost 2 bases and 0 bases, in that order; junction bases with no gene match: 4. CDR3 loop: CASSEWRGSSYEQYF. For the CDR3, the DNA is TGTGCCAGCAGTGAATGGCGGGGGAGCTCCTACGAGCAGTACTTC.

The genes are TRBV19 and TRBJ2-2; 9 bases align to TRBD2. V was pared by 5 bases and J by 2 bases, with 6 bases of the junction left unmatched. Germline values: CDR1 LNHDA, CDR2 SQIVND (reference sequence). The length of the CDR3 is 16 residues. The CDR3 sequence is CASSLGLALNTGELFF. Written as DNA, the CDR3 is TGTGCCAGTAGTCTAGGACTAGCGCTCAACACCGGGGAGCTGTTTTTT.

The gene calls are TRBV5-1 and TRBJ2-5; TRBD1 aligns across 9 bases. The CDR3 extends over 15 amino acids. V trimming: 1 base; J trimming: 4 bases; junction bases outside the gene matches: 5. Germline assignment: CDR1 SGHRS and CDR2 YFSETQ. In nucleotides, the CDR3 is TGCGCCAGCAGCTTGATGGGACAGGGTAGAGAGACCCAGTACTTC. This codes for CASSLMGQGRETQYF. Full variable domain (remainder filled in from reference TRBV5-1 and TRBJ2-5): KAGVTQTPRYLIKTRGQQVTLSCSPISGHRSVSWYQQTPGQGLQFLFEYFSETQRNKGNFPGRFSGRQFSNSRSEMNVSTLELGDSALYLCASSLMGQGRETQYFGPGTRLLVL.

V gene TRBV3-1 (or the pseudogene TRBV3-2) combines with J gene TRBJ2-3, with D perhaps matching TRBD1 (6 bases). The V and J ends lost 1 base and 6 bases respectively, with 17 bases between them. From germline, CDR1 is LGHDT and CDR2 YNNKEL (reference sequence). The CDR3 sequence is 16 residues long. This CDR3 is CASSQGRQVNGDTQYF. The CDR3 coding sequence is TGTGCCAGCAGCCAAGGTCGACAGGTCAACGGGGATACGCAGTATTTT.

Regarding this clone: The identical CDR3 is also encoded by other nucleotide sequences in the sample. The chain links TRBV18 to TRBJ2-7; TRBD2 is a possible D gene (5 bases). The CDR3 has 15 amino acids. Trimming took off 2 bases at V and 0 bases at J, with 11 bases between the two ends. Germline CDR1 is KGHSH and CDR2 is LQKENI. The CDR3 sequence: CASSPSSRSSYEQYF. CDR3 bases: TGTGCCAGCTCACCATCTAGCCGGAGCTCCTACGAGCAGTACTTC.

The chain links TRBV7-2 to TRBJ2-7; the D gene is possibly TRBD2 (7 bases). Germline values: CDR1 SGHTA, CDR2 FQGNSA. V lost 5 bases and J 3 bases, leaving 17 bases between the germline ends. This CDR3 is 15 amino acids long. This CDR3 reads CASSLFRGAFYEQYF. Written as DNA, the CDR3 is TGTGCCAGCAGCCTCTTTCGGGGGGCCTTCTACGAGCAGTACTTC.

The chain recombines TRBV15 with TRBJ1-2; the D gene is possibly TRBD1 (5 bases). In germline, CDR1 is LNHNV, CDR2 YYDKDF (reference sequence). V lost 8 bases, J lost 4 bases, and 11 bases lay in between. The CDR3 has 12 amino acids. CDR3 sequence: CATAGEGYGYTF. The CDR3 DNA follows: TGTGCCACCGCGGGGGAGGGCTATGGCTACACCTTC.

The chain combines TRBV9 with TRBJ1-1; D may be TRBD1 (6 bases). The V and J ends lost 0 bases and 1 base respectively, with 10 bases between them. From germline, CDR1 is SGDLS and CDR2 YYNGEE. The CDR3 totals 15 residues. The CDR3 reads CASSVVGGKNTEAFF. In nucleotides, the CDR3 is TGTGCCAGCAGCGTAGTAGGGGGTAAGAACACTGAAGCTTTCTTT.

The chain recombines TRBV3-1 (or the pseudogene TRBV3-2) with TRBJ1-1, with D hard to call. Trimming took 2 bases from V and 4 from J, leaving 8 bases between them. Germline CDR1 is LGHDT and CDR2 is YNNKEL (reference sequence). The CDR3 is 13 residues long. CDR3 protein: CASSQRGPTEAFF. CDR3 in DNA: TGTGCCAGCAGCCAACGGGGTCCCACTGAAGCTTTCTTT.

The J gene is TRBJ1-5, the V gene TRBV19, with 8 positions matching TRBD1. CDR1 and CDR2 from the germline V gene are LNHDA and SQIVND (reference sequence). The CDR3 is made up of 14 amino acids. Germline trimming cut 2 bases from V and 4 bases from J; bases unmatched to any gene: 1. This CDR3 reads CASSITGGNQPQHF. The CDR3 region has the DNA TGTGCCAGTAGTATAACAGGGGGAAATCAGCCCCAGCATTTT.

This clone was picked up one time. The J gene is TRBJ2-1, the V gene TRBV6-5, with D maybe TRBD2 (6 bases). V lost 2 bases and J lost 8, with 16 bases in between. Germline CDR1 MNHEY, CDR2 SVGAGI. The CDR3 has 15 residues. Here the CDR3 reads CASSYTRRLEDEQFF. CDR3 sequence (DNA): TGTGCCAGCAGTTACACCCGACGACTAGAAGATGAGCAGTTCTTC.

The rearrangement joins TRBV7-2 to TRBJ2-7; 9 bases agree with TRBD2. This CDR3 has 15 residues. Germline V gives CDR1 SGHTA, CDR2 FQGNSA. The V segment lost 4 bases and the J segment 2 bases; nucleotides outside the gene matches: 6. The CDR3 protein is CASSSRGGGPYEQYF. The CDR3 nucleotides read TGTGCCAGCAGCTCGCGGGGGGGTGGGCCCTACGAGCAGTACTTC.

This sequence joins TRBV27 and TRBJ1-5; D unresolved. The CDR3 consists of 13 residues. V lost 5 bases and J 0 bases, leaving 5 bases between the germline ends. Looked up from germline, CDR1 is MNHEY and CDR2 is SMNVEV (reference sequence). The CDR3 DNA reads TGTGCCAGCAGTGCACTTAGCAATCAGCCCCAGCATTTT. This translates into CASSALSNQPQHF.

The chain employs TRBV19 and TRBJ1-5, with D tentatively TRBD1 (6 bases). In germline, CDR1 is LNHDA, CDR2 SQIVND (reference sequence). CDR3 size: 15 residues. Trimming stripped 9 bases from V and 3 bases from J, with 18 bases between. The CDR3 here is CASGSGQPTNQPQHF. CDR3 DNA sequence: TGTGCCAGCGGCTCGGGACAACCTACCAATCAGCCCCAGCATTTT.

The chain has TRBV27 and TRBJ1-1; 9 bases map to TRBD1. The germline gives CDR1 MNHEY, CDR2 SMNVEV (reference sequence). The V segment lost 4 bases and the J segment 4 bases; nucleotides outside the gene matches: 19. This CDR3 has 19 amino acids. DNA of the CDR3: TGTGCCAGCAGTTCCAGATATACAGGGGGCGCGGGCGGGGGCACTGAAGCTTTCTTT. This sequence encodes CASSSRYTGGAGGGTEAFF.

The rearrangement joins TRBV7-8 to TRBJ1-2, with 11 bases aligning to TRBD1. Germline CDR1 reads SGHVS; CDR2 reads FQNEAQ. The V and J ends lost 5 bases and 6 bases, in that order; junction bases with no gene match: 5. The CDR3 has 14 residues. The CDR3 here is CASSLLDRGHGYTF. In DNA form, the CDR3 reads TGTGCCAGCAGCCTCTTGGACAGGGGGCATGGCTACACCTTC.

The chain carries TRBV2 and TRBJ2-5; D remains unclear. CDR3 length: 13 residues. Trimming removed 4 bases at V and 1 base at J, with 7 bases between. The germline gives CDR1 SNHLY, CDR2 FYNNEI. CDR3 sequence reads: CASSGRPQETQYF. CDR3 nucleotides: TGTGCCAGCAGTGGGCGGCCCCAAGAGACCCAGTACTTC.

The rearrangement joins TRBV2 to TRBJ1-2; the match to TRBD1 covers 8 bases. The CDR3 runs 13 residues. Germline CDR1 and CDR2: SNHLY and FYNNEI. The ends lost 6 bases at V and 6 bases at J; junction bases unmatched: 6. The CDR3 sequence is CASRGGQEDGYTF. CDR3 nucleotides: TGTGCCAGCAGGGGGGGACAGGAGGATGGCTACACCTTC.

The sample holds one count of this clone. V usage is TRBV6-5 and J usage is TRBJ2-5; weak D call: TRBD2 (7 bases). Germline CDR1 is MNHEY and CDR2 is SVGAGI. The V end was cut by 2 bases, the J end by 4 bases, with 17 bases between. The CDR3 is 16 residues long. The CDR3 protein is CASSYGLGGAGETQYF. In DNA, the CDR3 is TGTGCCAGCAGTTACGGGCTGGGGGGGGCCGGAGAGACCCAGTACTTC.

The V and J genes are TRBV10-3 and TRBJ1-2, with D maybe TRBD1 (6 bases). The CDR3 loop spans 13 amino acids. Deletions cut 3 bases from V and 6 bases from J, with 11 bases between. Germline V gene lookup returns CDR1 ENHRY and CDR2 SYGVKD. The CDR3 DNA reads as TGTGCCATCAGTGACAGGGAGGGGGATGGCTACACCTTC. It specifies CAISDREGDGYTF.